This TCR beta chain was recovered during a study of blood T cell repertoires in COVID-19. Study details: The United States, Italy and Spain provided the acute and convalescent COVID-19 samples.

The recovered donors of Cohort 3 showed two negative PCRs, clearance, or symptom resolution. Losses at the gene ends were 4 bases for V and 4 bases for J; bases not matched to a gene: 9. Germline V gene lookup returns CDR1 SGHRS and CDR2 YFSETQ. CDR3 length: 15 amino acids. Authors' processing steps: Quantification of nucleated cells was approximated via reference gene primer amplification. Generated by immunoSEQ multiplex PCR, the TCRdb table keeps only in-frame clones and is missing some. That table supplies the V and J calls and clone size; D and trimming were determined from the DNA. The sample gives 150,000 to 200,000 clones, 70% to 85% of which show up once; over 9.5% is in the top ten.

The source is a man between 45 and 60 years old who had recovered from COVID-19. V gene TRBV5-1 combines with J gene TRBJ2-7; 9 nucleotides match TRBD1. Sample: PBMCs or T cells enriched from blood (not recorded which). This CDR3 reads CASSDWTGAMYEQYF. The CDR3 DNA reads TGCGCCAGCAGCGATTGGACAGGGGCAATGTACGAGCAGTACTTC.